These 18 T cell receptor beta chains share one sample of origin, sequenced in a study of cytomegalovirus exposure and HLA in healthy donors. Assay used: immunoSEQ multiplex PCR; TCRdb lists only in-frame clones, some missing. The sample includes 120,000 or so clones, roughly 89% seen only once; the top ten take 1.5% to 2%. Sequences were obtained from PBMCs. These receptors came from a woman in her late teens or twenties in good health and CMV-seronegative.

CDR3 sequence reads: CASRGTGGSLVGGYTF. CDR3 nucleotides: TGTGCCAGCAGAGGGACAGGGGGTAGTCTGGTCGGTGGCTACACCTTC. The gene calls are TRBV2 and TRBJ1-2, with 11 bases fitting TRBD1. Germline V lookup: CDR1 SNHLY, CDR2 FYNNEI. The CDR3 spans 16 residues. Trimming removed 6 bases from V and 7 bases from J; junction bases left unmatched: 13.

This chain uses TRBV7-2 with TRBJ2-7; D possibly corresponds to TRBD2 (6 bases). V lost 5 bases, J lost 3 bases, and 17 bases lay in between. The CDR3 sequence is 15 residues long. Germline V gene lookup returns CDR1 SGHTA and CDR2 FQGNSA. The CDR3 nucleotides are TGTGCCAGCAGCCCTCGACTAGGGAGAGACTACGAGCAGTACTTC. It codes for CASSPRLGRDYEQYF.

The chain links TRBV28 to TRBJ2-1, with TRBD2 matching over 8 bases. CDR1 is MDHEN and CDR2 is SYDVKM in the germline V gene. CDR3 length: 15 residues. The V and J ends lost 3 bases and 0 bases, in that order; junction bases with no gene match: 1. CDR3 DNA sequence: TGTGCCAGCAGTTTCGGGACTAGCTCCTACAATGAGCAGTTCTTC. This codes for CASSFGTSSYNEQFF.

The chain employs TRBV12-5 and TRBJ2-2, with unresolved D. The ends were cut back, 1 base at V and 6 bases at J, with 6 bases in the middle. The CDR3 is 13 residues long. Per germline, CDR1 LGHNT and CDR2 FRNRAP. This chain's CDR3 is CASGLDSAGELFF. The DNA for the CDR3 is TGTGCTAGTGGTTTGGACAGTGCCGGGGAGCTGTTTTTT.

V gene TRBV16 combines with J gene TRBJ2-1, with 7 bases aligning to TRBD2. The CDR3 spans 13 residues. V was clipped by 8 bases and J by 2 bases; unmatched bases: 3. Germline values: CDR1 KGHSY, CDR2 FQNENV. CDR3 loop: CASSSGTYNEQFF. The CDR3 DNA reads as TGTGCCAGCTCTAGCGGAACCTACAATGAGCAGTTCTTC.

Here the CDR3 DNA reads TGCGCCAGCAGCCCCGGACTGACCAGGACACCCCTCCACTTT. This gives the protein CASSPGLTRTPLHF. V and J are TRBV5-1 and TRBJ1-6; D ambiguous. Germline CDR1 reads SGHRS; CDR2 reads YFSETQ. The CDR3 covers 14 residues. The V end was cut by 4 bases, the J end by 11 bases, with 16 bases between.

This chain links TRBV6-1 with TRBJ1-3; D call uncertain. The CDR3 consists of 13 residues. CDR1 and CDR2 from the germline V gene are MNHNS and SASEGT. V lost 7 bases, J lost 2 bases, and 9 bases lay in between. CDR3 sequence (DNA): TGTGCCAGCAAGGAGTTGGCTGGAAACACCATATATTTT. Encoded protein: CASKELAGNTIYF.

This chain uses TRBV28 with TRBJ1-5; the D is unclear. Germline values: CDR1 MDHEN, CDR2 SYDVKM. The length of the CDR3 is 14 residues. The V gene lost 3 bases and the J gene lost 2 bases, with 8 bases spanning the gap. The CDR3: CASSFWSGNQPQHF. CDR3 sequence (DNA): TGTGCCAGCAGTTTTTGGTCGGGCAATCAGCCCCAGCATTTT.

This clone has only a few counts. The rearrangement joins TRBV2 to TRBJ2-7; 13 nucleotides agree with TRBD2. CDR1 SNHLY and CDR2 FYNNEI come from the germline V gene. The CDR3 has 13 amino acids. Trimming at V came to 11 bases and at J to 3 bases, leaving 4 bases not matched to a gene. CDR3 nucleotide sequence: TGTGCCCGAGGACTAGCGGGAGTCTACGAGCAGTACTTC. Protein product: CARGLAGVYEQYF.

The chain carries TRBV18 and TRBJ2-7; D is perhaps TRBD1 (5 bases). Germline CDR1 KGHSH, CDR2 LQKENI. Trimming cost V 3 bases and J 2 bases, with 14 bases left between them. CDR3 length: 15 amino acids. The CDR3 protein is CASSPARQTAYEQYF. The CDR3 DNA follows: TGTGCCAGCTCACCGGCGAGACAGACCGCCTACGAGCAGTACTTC. Together with reference TRBV18 and TRBJ2-7, the CDR3 gives the full variable domain: NAGVMQNPRHLVRRRGQEARLRCSPMKGHSHVYWYRQLPEEGLKFMVYLQKENIIDESGMPKERFSAEFPKEGPSILRIQQVVRGDSAAYFCASSPARQTAYEQYFGPGTRLTVT.

The V and J genes are TRBV7-9 and TRBJ2-3; 9 bases are shared with TRBD1. Germline V lookup: CDR1 SEHNR, CDR2 FQNEAQ (reference sequence). This CDR3 has 15 residues. Unmatched junction bases numbered 3, after V lost 2 bases and J lost 3 bases. CDR3 residues: CASSLTGTGTDTQYF. CDR3 in DNA: TGTGCCAGCAGCTTAACCGGGACAGGGACAGATACGCAGTATTTT.

This clone appeared once. This chain connects TRBV5-3 to TRBJ1-1; 9 nucleotides line up with TRBD1. TRBV5-3 is an open reading frame, and its role is uncertain. The CDR3 contains 18 residues. Trimming removed 3 bases from V and 5 bases from J; junction bases left unmatched: 17. CDR3 sequence reads: CARSSNHGQGMYRTEAFF. In nucleotides, the CDR3 is TGTGCCAGAAGCTCCAACCATGGACAGGGGATGTATCGGACTGAAGCTTTCTTT.

This clone was seen once. This rearrangement joins TRBV11-1 to TRBJ2-7; no clear D gene. The CDR3 has 12 amino acids. Between the trimmed V and J ends, which lost 1 base and 6 bases, there was a span of 7 bases. The germline gives CDR1 SGHAT, CDR2 FQDESV (reference sequence). The CDR3 here is CASSLEATEQYF. The CDR3, as DNA: TGTGCCAGCAGCTTAGAAGCCACCGAGCAGTACTTC.

This clone was seen a few times. The V gene is TRBV30, the J gene TRBJ1-5; D remains ambiguous. This CDR3 comprises 13 residues. Per the germline V gene, CDR1 is GTSNPN and CDR2 is SVGIG (reference sequence). V gave up 1 base and J gave up 4 bases, with 8 bases separating them. The CDR3: CAWSGGGNQPQHF. CDR3 nucleotide sequence: TGTGCCTGGAGTGGAGGAGGGAATCAGCCCCAGCATTTT.

The chain employs TRBV7-8 and TRBJ2-1; TRBD2 agrees at 12 bases. Germline V CDR1 and CDR2: SGHVS, FQNEAQ. J lost 5 bases, V lost 5 bases, and 13 bases had no gene match. There are 18 residues in the CDR3. In DNA, the CDR3 is TGTGCCAGCAGCCTTAGGCCAATACTAGCGGGGGGTAACAATGAGCAGTTCTTC. As protein: CASSLRPILAGGNNEQFF.

The chain joins TRBV29-1 to TRBJ1-2; 7 positions agree with TRBD1. V lost 5 bases, J lost 6 bases, and 15 bases stayed unmatched. The V gene's germline CDR1 is SQVTM and CDR2 ANQGSEA. CDR3 length: 15 amino acids. CDR3 amino acids: CSVSQQSGTDHGYTF. The CDR3 coding sequence is TGCAGCGTTAGCCAACAATCCGGGACAGATCATGGCTACACCTTC. Filled out from reference TRBV29-1 and TRBJ1-2, the complete variable domain reads SAVISQKPSRDICQRGTSLTIQCQVDSQVTMMFWYRQQPGQSLTLIATANQGSEATYESGFVIDKFPISRPNLTFSTLTVSNMSPEDSSIYLCSVSQQSGTDHGYTFGSGTRLTVV.

This chain joins TRBV2 and TRBJ2-1; 7 positions match TRBD2. Unmatched junction bases numbered 4, after V lost 6 bases and J lost 5 bases. In germline, CDR1 is SNHLY, CDR2 FYNNEI. This CDR3 contains 13 residues. As DNA, the CDR3 is TGTGCCAGCAGCCGGGACTACAACAATGAGCAGTTCTTC. Translation gives CASSRDYNNEQFF.

The chain employs TRBV4-2 and TRBJ1-2, with TRBD1 matching 7 bases. The CDR3 is 14 amino acids. The J segment lost 5 bases and the V segment lost 3 bases, leaving 6 bases of the junction unmatched. Germline V gene data show CDR1 as LGHNA and CDR2 as YNFKEQ. The CDR3 bases are TGTGCCAGCAGCCAGGCCCGGGACAGTTATGGCTACACCTTC. It translates to CASSQARDSYGYTF.